What follows describes a single T cell receptor (beta chain). The antigen is undetermined. The PCR was carried out with 60 Vbeta primers and 13 Jbeta primers. In the study's own analysis: Unique TCR beta chains numbered roughly 80 million in a later analysis, with roughly 10 million shared. Method: immunoSEQ multiplex PCR; TCRdb's copy keeps in-frame clones and lacks some. V, J and clone size are taken as reported in that table, and D and trimming were inferred from the DNA itself. The sample carries approximately 150,000 clones, approximately 70% recorded once. The data derive from a study of cytomegalovirus exposure and HLA in healthy donors. General observations from the study: In a later analysis, a missense DCLRE1C variant was linked to TCR beta V- and J-gene trimming. The authors later found TCR association rates varying by HLA locus, with DRB1 most and HLA-C fewest.

The germline V gene encodes CDR1 DFQATT and CDR2 SNEGSKA (reference sequence). The CDR3 has 10 residues. V lost 6 bases, J lost 3 bases, and 5 bases lay in between. The chain has TRBV20-1 and TRBJ1-1; D not certain. The TCR was taken from a woman aged 18-29 years in good health and CMV-seropositive. Sequencing used PBMCs. DNA for the CDR3: TGCAGTGCCGGTTACACTGAAGCTTTCTTT. Translated: CSAGYTEAFF.